The 28 T cell receptor beta chains below were found in one sample sequenced in a study of long-term antiretroviral therapy in people with HIV. At survey level, the immunoSEQ assay was run in its v3.0 version. Produced via immunoSEQ multiplex PCR; TCRdb's table is partial and in-frame only. The sample carries tens of thousands of clones, around 90% recorded once. Material: unsorted PBMCs, obtained 0.2 years before starting antiretroviral therapy. Source of these receptors: a man aged 18 to 30 with HIV.

The V and J genes are TRBV4-3 and TRBJ2-4; 7 bases fit TRBD2. This CDR3 contains 14 residues. V was pared by 0 bases and J by 7 bases, with 3 bases of the junction left unmatched. CDR1 is LGHNA, CDR2 YSLEER, per germline. The CDR3: CASSQDGGGNIQYF. CDR3 DNA: TGCGCCAGCAGCCAAGATGGGGGAGGGAACATTCAGTACTTC.

The table lists this clone with a count of one. The chain recombines TRBV6-5 with TRBJ1-6; D gene uncertain. The length of the CDR3 is 15 residues. The V end was cut by 0 bases, the J end by 7 bases, with 10 bases between. CDR1 is MNHEY and CDR2 is SVGAGI in the germline V gene. CDR3 DNA sequence: TGTGCCAGCAGTTACTCCTTCGGCTCGAATTCACCCCTCCACTTT. Translating gives CASSYSFGSNSPLHF.

The rearrangement uses TRBV9 and TRBJ2-7, with 7 bases identical to TRBD1. V lost 4 bases, J lost 7 bases, and 14 bases stayed unmatched. The CDR3 loop spans 15 amino acids. From germline, CDR1 is SGDLS and CDR2 YYNGEE. CDR3 sequence reads: CASSQTTGPSTEQYF. The CDR3 DNA reads as TGTGCCAGCAGCCAAACGACAGGGCCGTCTACGGAGCAGTACTTC. The whole variable domain, remainder taken from reference TRBV9 and TRBJ2-7, is DSGVTQTPKHLITATGQRVTLRCSPRSGDLSVYWYQQSLDQGLQFLIQYYNGEERAKGNILERFSAQQFPDLHSELNLSSLELGDSALYFCASSQTTGPSTEQYFGPGTRLTVT.

The rearrangement links TRBV6-5 to TRBJ2-1, with 7 nucleotides matching TRBD1. Trimming cost V 6 bases and J 3 bases; bases outside gene matches: 5. This CDR3 has 14 amino acids. Germline CDR1 reads MNHEY; CDR2 reads SVGAGI. The CDR3 nucleotides read TGTGCCAGCAGCAATACAGGGGACTACAATGAGCAGTTCTTC. This translates into CASSNTGDYNEQFF.

The chain has TRBV5-1 and TRBJ2-7, with TRBD2 identical over 8 bases. The CDR3 has 15 residues. CDR1 SGHRS and CDR2 YFSETQ come from the germline V gene. Trimming at V came to 0 bases and at J to 6 bases, leaving 8 bases not matched to a gene. DNA for the CDR3: TGCGCCAGCAGCTTGGCCGGCCAGCGGGAGCGCGAGCAGTACTTC. It yields the protein CASSLAGQREREQYF.

The V and J genes are TRBV9 and TRBJ2-5; 12 nucleotides align to TRBD2. This CDR3 region has 18 residues. V lost 3 bases, J lost 0 bases, and 9 bases stayed unmatched. Germline assignment: CDR1 SGDLS and CDR2 YYNGEE. The CDR3 DNA follows: TGTGCCAGCAGCGCTACTAGCGGGGGGATCCCGTACCAAGAGACCCAGTACTTC. Its protein is CASSATSGGIPYQETQYF.

This clone appeared a few times. This chain uses TRBV19 with TRBJ2-7; TRBD1 might be the D (6 bases). Per the germline V gene, CDR1 is LNHDA and CDR2 is SQIVND (reference sequence). The CDR3 extends over 12 amino acids. Trimming left V 4 bases short and J 5 bases short, with 9 bases between. This CDR3 reads CASSTQGNEQYF. The CDR3, as DNA: TGTGCCAGTAGTACACAGGGAAACGAGCAGTACTTC.

The chain is built from TRBV6-6 and TRBJ2-7; D gene unclear. The V and J ends lost 2 bases and 1 base respectively, with 9 bases between them. In germline, CDR1 is MNHNY, CDR2 SVGAGI (reference sequence). This CDR3 contains 14 residues. CDR3 amino acids: CASSYEVSSYEQYF. DNA for the CDR3: TGTGCCAGCAGTTACGAGGTCTCGTCCTACGAGCAGTACTTC.

The chain uses TRBV5-1 and TRBJ2-7; 12 bases are a match to TRBD2. V lost 4 bases and J lost 10; bases outside the gene matches: 9. The germline V gene has CDR1 SGHRS and CDR2 YFSETQ. The CDR3 length is 14 residues. The chain's CDR3 is CASSPGTSGPHQYF. The CDR3 region has the DNA TGCGCCAGCAGCCCCGGGACTAGCGGGCCCCACCAGTACTTC.

The chain has TRBV12-5 and TRBJ1-1; 8 bases align to TRBD1. The CDR3 length is 14 residues. From germline, CDR1 is LGHNT and CDR2 FRNRAP. V lost 8 bases to trimming and J lost 3 bases; unmatched junction nucleotides: 8. The CDR3 sequence is CASSIQGAYTEAFF. DNA of the CDR3: TGTGCTAGTTCAATTCAGGGGGCGTACACTGAAGCTTTCTTT.

The chain is built from TRBV4-2 and TRBJ2-2; D unclear. The V gene's germline CDR1 is LGHNA and CDR2 YNFKEQ. The CDR3 totals 14 residues. The V end lost 0 bases, the J end lost 4 bases, and 6 bases lay between the germline ends. This chain's CDR3 is CASSQEVGTGELFF. DNA of the CDR3: TGTGCCAGCAGCCAAGAGGTGGGCACCGGGGAGCTGTTTTTT.

The rearrangement links TRBV7-8 to TRBJ2-3; no reliable D call. V lost 5 bases to trimming and J lost 4 bases, with 13 bases between them. The CDR3 is made up of 14 amino acids. Germline-derived CDR1 and CDR2 are SGHVS and FQNEAQ. As DNA, the CDR3 is TGTGCCAGCAGCACCGACCGACGGTCAGATACGCAGTATTTT. Translating it yields CASSTDRRSDTQYF.

V gene TRBV10-3 combines with J gene TRBJ1-6; TRBD1 aligns across 7 bases. The CDR3 sequence is 16 residues long. The V gene's germline CDR1 is ENHRY and CDR2 SYGVKD. V shed 2 bases and J 0 bases; nucleotides not matched to a gene: 1. The CDR3 here is CAISEAGGSYNSPLHF. Here the CDR3 DNA reads TGTGCCATCAGTGAGGCAGGGGGCTCCTATAATTCACCCCTCCACTTT.

This chain connects TRBV7-3 to TRBJ2-2, with 8 bases aligning to TRBD2. The trim removed 5 bases at V and 3 bases at J, leaving 11 bases unmatched. CDR3 length: 17 residues. Germline assignment: CDR1 SGHTA and CDR2 FQGTGA. The CDR3 bases are TGTGCCAGCAGCCTCCCCGCGGGACTAGGTTACACCGGGGAGCTGTTTTTT. It codes for CASSLPAGLGYTGELFF.

This chain links TRBV2 with TRBJ2-2; 7 bases are shared with TRBD1. This CDR3 has 17 amino acids. Germline trimming cut 5 bases from V and 2 bases from J; bases unmatched to any gene: 11. The germline CDR1 and CDR2 sequences are SNHLY and FYNNEI. The CDR3 reads CASSRPMRGPNTGELFF. CDR3 bases: TGTGCCAGCAGTCGTCCTATGAGGGGGCCAAACACCGGGGAGCTGTTTTTT.

The rearrangement links TRBV6-6 to TRBJ2-5; D possibly corresponds to TRBD2 (5 bases). The V and J ends lost 5 bases and 0 bases respectively, with 10 bases between them. Germline V CDR1 and CDR2: MNHNY, SVGAGI (reference sequence). The CDR3 contains 14 residues. The CDR3, as DNA: TGTGCCAGCAGTGGCTACGGGAACCAAGAGACCCAGTACTTC. Translating gives CASSGYGNQETQYF.

The chain is built from TRBV7-3 and TRBJ2-3; 8 bases match TRBD2. The ends lost 5 bases at V and 2 bases at J; junction bases unmatched: 12. Germline-derived CDR1 and CDR2 are SGHTA and FQGTGA. The CDR3 is made up of 17 amino acids. In nucleotides, the CDR3 is TGTGCCAGCAGCCCCCAGGATAGCGGGGTACTCACAGATACGCAGTATTTT. Translating it yields CASSPQDSGVLTDTQYF.

This clone was seen once. The chain employs TRBV7-6 and TRBJ1-3; D not certain. V was cut by 3 bases and J by 8 bases, with 8 bases left in between. The CDR3 loop spans 12 amino acids. Germline lookup yields CDR1 SGHVS and CDR2 FNYEAQ. CDR3 protein: CASSFGRDTIYF. The CDR3 DNA reads TGTGCCAGCAGCTTCGGCCGGGACACCATATATTTT. Variable domain in full (rest from reference TRBV7-6 and TRBJ1-3): GAGVSQSPRYKVTKRGQDVALRCDPISGHVSLYWYRQALGQGPEFLTYFNYEAQQDKSGLPNDRFSAERPEGSISTLTIQRTEQRDSAMYRCASSFGRDTIYFGEGSWLTVV.

The chain recombines TRBV15 with TRBJ2-1; D gene unclear. V gave up 8 bases and J gave up 5 bases, with 10 bases separating them. Germline lookup yields CDR1 LNHNV and CDR2 YYDKDF (reference sequence). The CDR3 consists of 12 residues. The CDR3 bases are TGTGCCACCTTAGGGCCTCACAATGAGCAGTTCTTC. It translates to CATLGPHNEQFF. Full variable domain (rest looked up from reference TRBV15 and TRBJ2-1): DAMVIQNPRYQVTQFGKPVTLSCSQTLNHNVMYWYQQKSSQAPKLLFHYYDKDFNNEADTPDNFQSRRPNTSFCFLDIRSPGLGDTAMYLCATLGPHNEQFFGPGTRLTVL.

This clone was seen just once. The rearrangement uses TRBV4-2 and TRBJ2-2; D is perhaps TRBD1 or TRBD2 (5 bases each). CDR3 length: 15 amino acids. V was cut by 4 bases and J by 3 bases, with 12 bases left in between. CDR1 LGHNA and CDR2 YNFKEQ come from the germline V gene. CDR3 sequence reads: CASSPLQGDTGELFF. In nucleotides, the CDR3 is TGTGCCAGCAGCCCCCTGCAGGGAGACACCGGGGAGCTGTTTTTT.

V is TRBV30 and J is TRBJ1-1; D remains unclear. CDR3 length: 12 residues. CDR1 and CDR2 from the germline V gene are GTSNPN and SVGIG (reference sequence). V lost 5 bases and J 1 base, leaving 8 bases between the germline ends. The CDR3 coding sequence is TGTGCCTGGTTGAAGAAGAACACTGAAGCTTTCTTT. This encodes CAWLKKNTEAFF. Together with reference TRBV30 and TRBJ1-1, the CDR3 gives the full variable domain: SQTIHQWPATLVQPVGSPLSLECTVEGTSNPNLYWYRQAAGRGLQLLFYSVGIGQISSEVPQNLSASRPQDRQFILSSKKLLLSDSGFYLCAWLKKNTEAFFGQGTRLTVV.

V and J are TRBV5-4 and TRBJ1-2; tentatively, D is TRBD1 (6 bases). V gave up 5 bases and J gave up 8 bases, with 19 bases separating them. The CDR3 is 14 residues long. The germline V gene encodes CDR1 SGHNT and CDR2 YYREEE (reference sequence). DNA for the CDR3: TGTGCCAGCAGTGTACAGGGCCATGTAGAGGGCTACACCTTC. Protein: CASSVQGHVEGYTF.

The rearrangement uses TRBV7-2 and TRBJ2-7, with a possible D match to TRBD2 (7 bases). The V end was cut by 3 bases, the J end by 0 bases, with 12 bases between. The germline CDR1 and CDR2 sequences are SGHTA and FQGNSA. This CDR3 is 15 amino acids long. The CDR3 sequence is CASSFGGGSSYEQYF. The CDR3 coding sequence is TGTGCCAGCAGCTTTGGGGGCGGGAGCTCCTACGAGCAGTACTTC.

The chain recombines TRBV7-9 with TRBJ1-6; no firm D call. Germline loops: CDR1 SEHNR, CDR2 FQNEAQ (reference sequence). V gave up 1 base and J gave up 4 bases, with 5 bases separating them. The CDR3 runs to 14 residues. The CDR3 nucleotides read TGTGCCAGCAGCTTAGTTGGGTATAATTCACCCCTCCACTTT. Translated, it gives CASSLVGYNSPLHF.

The chain joins TRBV2 to TRBJ1-2, with D possibly TRBD1 on 5 matching bases. Deletions cut 6 bases from V and 7 bases from J, with 18 bases between. Germline CDR1 is SNHLY and CDR2 is FYNNEI. This CDR3 has 14 amino acids. The CDR3: CASRGDGSDLGYTF. The CDR3 nucleotides are TGTGCCAGCAGGGGGGACGGGAGTGATCTTGGCTACACCTTC.

A word on this clone: One junction end does not reproduce the germline sequence, and a read error may be involved. The CDR3, as DNA: TGTGCCAGCAGCTGGGGACTAGCGGAAGAGACCCAGTACTTC. Translated, it gives CASSWGLAEETQYF. The chain has TRBV5-3 and TRBJ2-5; TRBD2 matches at 11 bases. TRBV5-3 carries the ORF label, with uncertain function. CDR3 size: 14 residues.

The J gene is TRBJ1-2, the V gene TRBV30, with D uncertain. Trimming cost V 2 bases and J 5 bases, with 9 bases left between them. The CDR3 spans 12 residues. Germline values: CDR1 GTSNPN, CDR2 SVGIG (reference sequence). CDR3 sequence: CAWSPQLYGYTF. The CDR3 DNA sequence: TGTGCCTGGAGTCCTCAGCTTTATGGCTACACCTTC. Looking up the rest from reference TRBV30 and TRBJ1-2 gives the full variable domain: SQTIHQWPATLVQPVGSPLSLECTVEGTSNPNLYWYRQAAGRGLQLLFYSVGIGQISSEVPQNLSASRPQDRQFILSSKKLLLSDSGFYLCAWSPQLYGYTFGSGTRLTVV.

This clone was recorded once. The chain recombines TRBV30 with TRBJ2-7; 9 bases map to TRBD2. CDR3 length: 14 amino acids. Germline values: CDR1 GTSNPN, CDR2 SVGIG (reference sequence). V lost 1 base and J lost 3; bases outside the gene matches: 4. The CDR3 here is CAWSEGLAIYEQYF. The CDR3 DNA sequence: TGTGCCTGGAGTGAGGGACTAGCAATCTACGAGCAGTACTTC.